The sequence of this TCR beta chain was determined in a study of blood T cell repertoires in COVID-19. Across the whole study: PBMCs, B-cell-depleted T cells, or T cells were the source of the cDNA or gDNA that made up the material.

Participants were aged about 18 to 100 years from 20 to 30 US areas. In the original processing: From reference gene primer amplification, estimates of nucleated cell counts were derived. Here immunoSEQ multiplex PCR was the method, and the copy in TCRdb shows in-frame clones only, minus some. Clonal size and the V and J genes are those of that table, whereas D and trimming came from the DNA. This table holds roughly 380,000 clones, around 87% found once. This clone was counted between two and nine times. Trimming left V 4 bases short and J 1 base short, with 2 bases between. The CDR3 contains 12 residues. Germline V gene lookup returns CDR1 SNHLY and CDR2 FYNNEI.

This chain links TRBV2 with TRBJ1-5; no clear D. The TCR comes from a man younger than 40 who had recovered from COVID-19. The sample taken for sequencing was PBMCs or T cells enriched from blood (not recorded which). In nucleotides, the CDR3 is TGTGCCAGCAGTGCAAGCAATCAGCCCCAGCATTTT. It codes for CASSASNQPQHF.